Below, one T cell receptor (beta chain) is given with its context. Antigen: not known. CDR3 length: 15 residues. Trimming took 5 bases from V and 3 from J, leaving 20 bases between them. The germline gives CDR1 GTSNPN, CDR2 SVGIG (reference sequence). The data were taken from a study of T-cell reconstitution after alpha-beta-depleted transplantation in children. Study conclusions and caveats: From surviving recipient T cells and thymic progenitors came the high day-60 TCRbeta diversity observed in some patients. Approximately two months post-transplant, alpha-beta T cells reportedly originated from several hundred expanded graft clones. By one year post-transplant, T-cell counts and diversity largely arose from T cells that were newly produced.

For TCRbeta, the library was prepared with unique molecular identifiers. TCRdb itself ran the PCR reads through MiXCR, one entry per CDR3 protein. This repertoire shows hundreds of thousands of distinct CDR3 sequences, 10% to 15% found once; its top ten account for 0.79%. This sequence joins TRBV30 and TRBJ2-7, with D perhaps matching TRBD2 (6 bases). The sample in question was PBMCs, obtained before TCRalphabeta/CD19-depleted stem cell transplant. This sequence was found in a girl aged 2 to 9 with congenital amegakaryocytic thrombocytopenia, due to receive a stem cell transplant. CDR3 protein: CAWGVPGRRGYEQYF. The CDR3 DNA is TGTGCCTGGGGAGTCCCGGGACGGCGGGGCTACGAGCAGTACTTC.